The source of this TCR beta chain is a study of blood T cells in healthy people across ages. This CDR3 comprises 10 residues. V lost 6 bases, J lost 9 bases, and 2 bases stayed unmatched. From germline, CDR1 is DFQATT and CDR2 SNEGSKA (reference sequence). As to this clonotype: No antigen is known for it.

Each sample had at least 6 million PBMCs isolated. Study findings and constraints: Long-lived and aged donors differed, with more naive CD4+ cells and higher diversity in the long-lived. Among T cells, TCR beta diversity per million cells dropped roughly linearly as age rose.

PCR was performed a second time for roughly 7 to 11 cycles using a sample-barcoded 5' primer and a J-beta primer mix. Using its own MiXCR run on the 5' RACE reads, TCRdb lists one record per CDR3 protein. The sample carries hundreds of thousands of distinct CDR3 sequences, less than 70% recorded once. The chain couples TRBV20-1 to TRBJ2-1; 7 bases fit TRBD1. The receptor comes from a man older than 75 in good health. Material: blood. CDR3 residues: CSAHRGEQFF. CDR3 sequence (DNA): TGCAGTGCCCACAGGGGTGAGCAGTTCTTC.